A single sample is the source of the 25 T cell receptor beta chains below, sequenced in a study of T cells in Graves' hyperthyroidism and ophthalmopathy. It was RNA transcripts that yielded the amplified TCR beta CDR3 regions. First-round RT-PCR with HTBI primers amplified the TCR CDR3 region. TCRdb used MiXCR to reprocess the multiplex PCR reads, holding one entry per CDR3 protein. The table shows approximately 300,000 distinct CDR3 sequences, with roughly a fifth occurring only once. Sequenced: blood. These receptors were taken from a man over 45 with Graves' ophthalmopathy.

The chain links TRBV6-1 to TRBJ2-2, with D perhaps matching TRBD2 (5 bases). This CDR3 comprises 15 residues. Deletions cut 10 bases from V and 2 bases from J, with 17 bases between. Germline V CDR1 and CDR2: MNHNS, SASEGT. The CDR3 DNA reads as TGTGCCACTCTATCCAGAGCGGATAACACCGGGGAGCTGTTTTTT. Amino acids: CATLSRADNTGELFF.

This clonotype was picked up a small number of times. This chain uses TRBV28 with TRBJ2-1; 11 bases align to TRBD1. This CDR3 is 14 amino acids long. Germline CDR1 MDHEN, CDR2 SYDVKM. The J segment lost 7 bases and the V segment lost 5 bases, leaving 4 bases of the junction unmatched. CDR3 nucleotides: TGTGCCAGCAGTGGCTGGGACAGGGGGAATGAGCAGTTCTTC. Its protein product is CASSGWDRGNEQFF.

This clonotype was counted many times. The CDR3: CASSFGQSEAFF. In DNA form, the CDR3 reads TGTGCCAGCAGCTTCGGACAGAGTGAAGCTTTCTTT. V and J are TRBV11-2 and TRBJ1-1, with a possible D match to TRBD1 (6 bases). There are 12 residues in the CDR3. Germline loops: CDR1 SGHAT, CDR2 FQNNGV. V was cut by 3 bases and J by 7 bases, with 9 bases left in between.

This clonotype came up many times. The rearrangement joins TRBV6-2 or TRBV6-3 to TRBJ1-1, with D unclear. Germline assignment: CDR1 MNHEY and CDR2 SVGEGT. The V end was cut by 8 bases, the J end by 2 bases, with 9 bases between. The CDR3 contains 12 residues. The CDR3 DNA follows: TGTGCCAGCGTAGGGATAAACACTGAAGCTTTCTTT. It yields the protein CASVGINTEAFF.

V and J are TRBV7-9 and TRBJ2-6; 8 bases are shared with TRBD2. V was clipped by 3 bases and J by 0 bases; unmatched bases: 7. In germline, CDR1 is SEHNR, CDR2 FQNEAQ (reference sequence). This CDR3 region has 18 residues. The CDR3 protein is CASSLRAGEISGANVLTF. The CDR3 nucleotides read TGTGCCAGCAGCTTGAGAGCGGGAGAAATCTCTGGGGCCAACGTCCTGACTTTC.

Turning to this clonotype: A much larger clone is a single base away; this may be a read error. This rearrangement joins TRBV6-4 to TRBJ1-1; 8 bases are shared with TRBD1. The length of the CDR3 is 13 residues. In germline, CDR1 is MRHNA, CDR2 SNTAGT. V was pared by 6 bases and J by 4 bases, with 4 bases of the junction left unmatched. CDR3 nucleotide sequence: TGTGCCAGCAGGGACAGGGAAGGCACTGAAGCTTTCTTT. Translation: CASRDREGTEAFF.

The J gene is TRBJ1-3, the V gene TRBV2, with a tentative D call TRBD1 (5 bases). Germline-derived CDR1 and CDR2 are SNHLY and FYNNEI. This CDR3 is built from 13 residues. Between the trimmed V and J ends, which lost 6 bases and 2 bases, there was a span of 8 bases. The CDR3: CASSGAAGNTIYF. The CDR3 nucleotides are TGTGCCAGCAGCGGGGCCGCTGGAAACACCATATATTTT.

This chain joins TRBV28 and TRBJ2-7; D not certain. CDR3 size: 11 residues. Germline V gene data show CDR1 as MDHEN and CDR2 as SYDVKM. V shed 5 bases and J shed 7 bases, with 9 bases lying between them. As DNA, the CDR3 is TGTGCCAGCAGTGACCGTGGTGAGCAGTACTTC. This codes for CASSDRGEQYF. Based on the CDR3 plus reference TRBV28 and TRBJ2-7, the full variable domain is DVKVTQSSRYLVKRTGEKVFLECVQDMDHENMFWYRQDPGLGLRLIYFSYDVKMKEKGDIPEGYSVSREKKERFSLILESASTNQTSMYLCASSDRGEQYFGPGTRLTVT.

The chain has TRBV6-5 and TRBJ2-5, with D possibly TRBD2 on 6 matching bases. The CDR3 spans 15 residues. Trimming removed 4 bases from V and 4 bases from J, with 16 bases in between. The germline V gene encodes CDR1 MNHEY and CDR2 SVGAGI. CDR3: CASSLGPGGAETQYF. CDR3 sequence (DNA): TGTGCCAGCAGTTTGGGGCCAGGAGGGGCAGAGACCCAGTACTTC.

This clonotype was observed at least ten times. The V and J genes are TRBV6-1 and TRBJ2-7; the D gene is possibly TRBD2 (5 bases). The V gene lost 5 bases and the J gene lost 1 base, with 12 bases spanning the gap. This CDR3 region has 14 residues. CDR1 is MNHNS, CDR2 SASEGT, per germline. The CDR3 region is CASSSWTSSYEQYF. The CDR3 region has the DNA TGTGCCAGCAGTTCGTGGACTTCGTCCTACGAGCAGTACTTC.

This clonotype occurred a few times. The chain is built from TRBV4-1 and TRBJ2-1; 11 nucleotides match TRBD2. V trimming: 0 bases; J trimming: 0 bases; junction bases outside the gene matches: 13. The germline V gene has CDR1 MGHRA and CDR2 YSYEKL. CDR3 size: 21 residues. The DNA for the CDR3 is TGCGCCAGCAGCCAAGAGGACGGGACTAGCGGCCACAGCGACTCCTACAATGAGCAGTTCTTC. Protein sequence: CASSQEDGTSGHSDSYNEQFF.

V is TRBV7-3 and J is TRBJ1-2; D not certain. Trimming took off 5 bases at V and 5 bases at J, with 15 bases between the two ends. This CDR3 contains 14 residues. Germline CDR1 and CDR2: SGHTA and FQGTGA. CDR3 loop: CASSPQKGGYGYTF. The CDR3, as DNA: TGTGCCAGCAGCCCCCAAAAGGGCGGATATGGCTACACCTTC.

The chain joins TRBV9 to TRBJ2-7, with D perhaps assigned TRBD1 or TRBD2 (5 bases each). Germline V gene lookup returns CDR1 SGDLS and CDR2 YYNGEE. The CDR3 is 14 residues long. V was clipped by 4 bases and J by 1 base, with 12 bases between them. The chain's CDR3 is CASSPRDPSYEQYF. Here the CDR3 DNA reads TGTGCCAGCAGCCCCCGGGACCCTTCCTACGAGCAGTACTTC.

This clonotype was recorded many times. The chain links TRBV5-1 to TRBJ2-7; 13 bases match TRBD2. The CDR3 length is 16 residues. V shed 2 bases and J 3 bases; nucleotides not matched to a gene: 5. Germline lookup yields CDR1 SGHRS and CDR2 YFSETQ. The CDR3 reads CASSLGLAGENYEQYF. CDR3 coding DNA: TGCGCCAGCAGCTTAGGACTAGCGGGAGAGAACTACGAGCAGTACTTC.

J is TRBJ2-3 and V is TRBV19; D may be TRBD1 (5 bases). Germline assignment: CDR1 LNHDA and CDR2 SQIVND (reference sequence). The CDR3 sequence is 15 residues long. V shed 4 bases and J shed 2 bases, with 13 bases lying between them. The CDR3 DNA reads TGTGCCAGTAGTACGGCTGACAGCTACACAGATACGCAGTATTTT. Its protein is CASSTADSYTDTQYF.

This chain links TRBV6-1 with TRBJ1-4, with 8 bases fitting TRBD1. This CDR3 region has 15 residues. Germline lookup yields CDR1 MNHNS and CDR2 SASEGT. V dropped 3 bases and J dropped 4; count of bases not matched to a gene: 4. CDR3 DNA: TGTGCCAGCAGTGACCGGGACAGGTTTAATGAAAAACTGTTTTTT. It specifies CASSDRDRFNEKLFF.

This clonotype was picked up a small number of times. CDR3: CASSFELAGVGETQYF. The DNA of the CDR3 is TGTGCCAGCAGCTTTGAGCTTGCGGGAGTTGGGGAGACCCAGTACTTC. The V gene is TRBV7-2, the J gene TRBJ2-5; TRBD2 aligns across 7 bases. V trimming: 3 bases; J trimming: 5 bases; junction bases outside the gene matches: 12. CDR1 and CDR2 (germline): SGHTA, FQGNSA. This CDR3 comprises 16 residues.

By proportion, this clonotype is medium-sized. This chain uses TRBV11-2 with TRBJ2-5; 8 bases align to TRBD1. From germline, CDR1 is SGHAT and CDR2 FQNNGV. V lost 0 bases, J lost 1 base, and 4 bases stayed unmatched. This CDR3 is built from 16 residues. The CDR3 sequence is CASSLDDRGGQETQYF. The CDR3, as DNA: TGTGCCAGCAGCTTAGACGACAGGGGAGGCCAAGAGACCCAGTACTTC.

This clonotype was counted only a few times. The chain recombines TRBV15 with TRBJ2-5; the D gene is possibly TRBD2 (7 bases). V was shortened by 1 base and J by 0 bases, with 15 bases between the two germline ends. CDR1 is LNHNV and CDR2 is YYDKDF in the germline V gene (reference sequence). This CDR3 has 17 residues. CDR3 in amino acids: CATSRGGRGTYQETQYF. The CDR3 region has the DNA TGTGCCACCAGCAGAGGGGGGCGGGGGACTTACCAAGAGACCCAGTACTTC.

In this sample, this clonotype turned up many times. The chain has TRBV2 and TRBJ2-1; 8 nucleotides match TRBD2. The CDR3 totals 14 residues. Germline CDR1 is SNHLY and CDR2 is FYNNEI. The V segment lost 4 bases and the J segment 9 bases; nucleotides outside the gene matches: 8. The CDR3 is CASSAQREWTEQFF. CDR3 nucleotide sequence: TGTGCCAGCAGTGCCCAGCGGGAGTGGACTGAGCAGTTCTTC.

The rearrangement joins TRBV27 to TRBJ2-3; 8 nucleotides line up with TRBD1. V shed 6 bases, J shed 2 bases, and the junction held 7 bases outside the gene matches. Germline values: CDR1 MNHEY, CDR2 SMNVEV (reference sequence). The CDR3 has 15 amino acids. CDR3 protein: CASSWTGRYTDTQYF. The CDR3 nucleotides read TGTGCCAGCAGCTGGACAGGGCGATACACAGATACGCAGTATTTT.

The V call is TRBV9, the J call TRBJ2-3; D call uncertain. The CDR3 length is 15 residues. V was shortened by 0 bases and J by 5 bases, with 13 bases between the two germline ends. Germline V gene sequence: CDR1 SGDLS, CDR2 YYNGEE. DNA of the CDR3: TGTGCCAGCAGCGTAGTACTCGAGTCAGAAGATACGCAGTATTTT. Translation gives CASSVVLESEDTQYF.

This clonotype appeared many times. The chain is built from TRBV7-3 and TRBJ2-3; 12 bases fit TRBD2. The junction had 5 bases not matched to a gene; V was cut back by 6 bases and J by 4 bases. The V gene's germline CDR1 is SGHTA and CDR2 FQGTGA. The CDR3 totals 15 residues. The CDR3 spells CASSFLAGGADTQYF. The CDR3 DNA follows: TGTGCCAGCAGTTTCCTAGCGGGAGGGGCAGATACGCAGTATTTT.

Many counts were recorded for this clonotype. The chain joins TRBV11-3 to TRBJ2-1; 8 nucleotides match TRBD1. CDR3 length: 14 residues. The V gene's germline CDR1 is SGHNT and CDR2 YENEEA. J lost 8 bases, V lost 5 bases, and 8 bases had no gene match. The CDR3 protein is CASSERQGRHEQFF. As DNA, the CDR3 is TGTGCCAGCAGCGAGAGACAGGGGCGGCATGAGCAGTTCTTC. The whole variable domain, filled in from reference TRBV11-3 and TRBJ2-1, reads EAGVVQSPRYKIIEKKQPVAFWCNPISGHNTLYWYLQNLGQGPELLIRYENEEAVDDSQLPKDRFSAERLKGVDSTLKIQPAELGDSAVYLCASSERQGRHEQFFGPGTRLTVL.

In its sample, this clonotype was seen a few times. One end of the junction is discordant with germline, which a read error may explain. The gene calls are TRBV7-7 and TRBJ1-1; possible D gene TRBD1, 5 bases. The CDR3 covers 15 residues. CDR1 is SSHAT and CDR2 is FNYEAQ in the germline V gene (reference sequence). The chain's CDR3 is CASSPAPGTNTEAFF. The CDR3 nucleotides read TGTGCTAGCAGCCCAGCCCCTGGGACTAACACTGAAGCTTTCTTT.